This T cell receptor beta chain was recovered during a study of somatic mutations in cytotoxic T cells in rheumatoid arthritis. Study-wide results and caveats: Healthy controls did not share the age-linked increase in CD8+ clonality seen in rheumatoid arthritis patients.

Clones were sequenced by immunoSEQ multiplex PCR, and TCRdb holds only the in-frame ones, with some missing. The table includes roughly 35,000 clones, under 90% detected once. A word on this clone: No antigen is known for it.

V shed 3 bases and J shed 1 base, with 15 bases lying between them. In germline, CDR1 is MNHEY, CDR2 SMNVEV (reference sequence). The CDR3 spans 16 residues. The TCR was taken from a man aged 40-50 years in good health. The specimen was CD8+ T cells sorted from blood. This chain links TRBV27 with TRBJ2-5, with a tentative D call TRBD2 (5 bases). The chain's CDR3 is CASSLLGDRPQETQYF. DNA of the CDR3: TGTGCCAGCAGTTTGCTCGGGGATCGCCCCCAAGAGACCCAGTACTTC.